These 18 T cell receptor beta chains share one sample of origin, sequenced in a study of identical twins. TCRdb recomputed calls from the 5' RACE reads with MiXCR, one row per CDR3 protein. In the table there are approximately 300,000 distinct CDR3 sequences, less than 9.5% of which are singletons. These data were also filed under a second study, of yellow fever vaccine responses in identical twins.

Input material: CD8+ T cells sorted from blood. All receptors derive from a woman younger than 30 in good health.

This clonotype showed up just a few times. The V call is TRBV4-2, the J call TRBJ2-3; D might be TRBD2 (6 bases). This CDR3 has 20 amino acids. CDR1 LGHNA and CDR2 YNFKEQ come from the germline V gene. V lost 1 base, J lost 0 bases, and 23 bases lay in between. The DNA for the CDR3 is TGTGCCAGCAGCCAAGTGCTCGCAGGATGGGAGGCTGCGAGCACAGATACGCAGTATTTT. This gives the protein CASSQVLAGWEAASTDTQYF.

This clonotype turned up a few times. The gene calls are TRBV12-3 or TRBV12-4 and TRBJ2-5; TRBD1 might be the D (6 bases). The CDR3 sequence is 14 residues long. V lost 6 bases, J lost 4 bases, and 15 bases lay in between. The CDR3 coding sequence is TGTGCCAGCAGCCTAAACGGACAGCTAGAGACCCAGTACTTC. Its translation is CASSLNGQLETQYF.

This clonotype was seen just once. The CDR3 spells CASSAGQGVNEQFF. CDR3 sequence (DNA): TGTGCCAGCAGTGCGGGACAGGGGGTGAATGAGCAGTTCTTC. J is TRBJ2-1 and V is TRBV6-1, with 11 bases identical to TRBD1. The V and J ends lost 4 bases and 7 bases, in that order; junction bases with no gene match: 3. The CDR3 is made up of 14 amino acids. Germline-derived CDR1 and CDR2 are MNHNS and SASEGT.

This clonotype was recorded at least ten times. V gene TRBV5-1 combines with J gene TRBJ2-5, with a weak D call TRBD1 (5 bases). Per the germline V gene, CDR1 is SGHRS and CDR2 is YFSETQ. V lost 4 bases and J 5 bases, leaving 9 bases between the germline ends. This CDR3 has 12 residues. The CDR3 nucleotides are TGCGCCAGCAGCACGGACACGGAGACCCAGTACTTC. Protein: CASSTDTETQYF.

The rearrangement links TRBV7-9 to TRBJ1-2; D is unclear. CDR1 is SEHNR, CDR2 FQNEAQ, per germline (reference sequence). The CDR3 sequence is 12 residues long. V dropped 4 bases and J dropped 3 bases, with 6 bases sitting between them. The DNA of the CDR3 is TGTGCCAGCAGCTCAATCGACTATGGCTACACCTTC. Its protein product is CASSSIDYGYTF.

This clonotype has just a few counts. V and J are TRBV27 and TRBJ2-3; D unresolved. The germline V gene encodes CDR1 MNHEY and CDR2 SMNVEV (reference sequence). The V end lost 6 bases, the J end lost 0 bases, and 16 bases lay between the germline ends. The CDR3 is made up of 16 amino acids. CDR3 sequence reads: CASSPARPGSTDTQYF. CDR3 in DNA: TGTGCCAGCAGCCCCGCCCGCCCCGGTAGCACAGATACGCAGTATTTT.

The V gene is TRBV25-1, the J gene TRBJ2-3; TRBD2 matches 9 bases. Per germline, CDR1 MGHDK and CDR2 SYGVNS. CDR3 length equals 16 residues. With 3 bases clipped from V and 1 base from J, the junction kept 5 bases outside the gene matches. The CDR3 spells CASSDAASGGTDTQYF. CDR3 in DNA: TGTGCCAGCAGTGACGCCGCTAGCGGGGGCACAGATACGCAGTATTTT.

The V gene is TRBV4-3, the J gene TRBJ2-3, with 7 bases fitting TRBD1. CDR3 length: 14 amino acids. Looked up from germline, CDR1 is LGHNA and CDR2 is YSLEER. The V and J ends lost 3 bases and 4 bases, in that order; junction bases with no gene match: 4. The DNA for the CDR3 is TGCGCCAGCAGCCACCTGACAGGGTCAGATACGCAGTATTTT. Encoded protein: CASSHLTGSDTQYF.

There are many counts of this clonotype. The chain has TRBV6-1 and TRBJ2-2; TRBD2 matches 7 bases. Germline V gives CDR1 MNHNS, CDR2 SASEGT. Trimming removed 1 base from V and 6 bases from J; junction bases left unmatched: 5. This CDR3 region has 15 residues. The DNA for the CDR3 is TGTGCCAGCAGTGAAGGGACTAGTATTGCCGGGGAGCTGTTTTTT. Amino acids: CASSEGTSIAGELFF.

This clonotype was counted a few times. This chain connects TRBV5-1 to TRBJ2-5; tentative D call: TRBD1 (5 bases). Per germline, CDR1 SGHRS and CDR2 YFSETQ. V gave up 0 bases and J gave up 2 bases, with 11 bases separating them. The CDR3 totals 15 residues. Written as DNA, the CDR3 is TGCGCCAGCAGCTTGGCTGTAGCAGGGCAAGAGACCCAGTACTTC. It is translated as CASSLAVAGQETQYF.

This clonotype has more than one count but fewer than ten. V usage is TRBV20-1 and J usage is TRBJ2-1; 14 nucleotides agree with TRBD2. Trimming at V came to 0 bases and at J to 7 bases, leaving 11 bases not matched to a gene. Germline values: CDR1 DFQATT, CDR2 SNEGSKA (reference sequence). The CDR3 length is 18 residues. In DNA form, the CDR3 reads TGCAGTGCTAGAGAGACTCCGGGACTAGCGGGAGTGGGGAATGAGCAGTTCTTC. Amino acids: CSARETPGLAGVGNEQFF.

This clonotype has ten or more counts. The chain recombines TRBV10-1 with TRBJ2-5, with 8 positions matching TRBD1. This CDR3 comprises 14 residues. Germline CDR1 WNHNN, CDR2 SYGVQD (reference sequence). V gave up 2 bases and J gave up 4 bases; unmatched junction bases: 3. The CDR3: CASSERDRRETQYF. The CDR3 DNA sequence: TGCGCCAGCAGTGAGCGGGACAGGAGAGAGACCCAGTACTTC.

V gene TRBV7-6 combines with J gene TRBJ1-2, with a possible D match to TRBD1 (6 bases). The CDR3 totals 15 residues. Germline V lookup: CDR1 SGHVS, CDR2 FNYEAQ. V was pared by 2 bases and J by 4 bases, with 14 bases between. In DNA, the CDR3 is TGTGCCAGCAGCTTAACGTTGACAGGTGGCTATGGCTACACCTTC. It codes for CASSLTLTGGYGYTF.

V is TRBV21-1 and J is TRBJ1-3. TRBV21-1 is a listed pseudogene. The CDR3 is 15 amino acids. Here the CDR3 reads CASSKTGTSGNTIYF. In DNA, the CDR3 is TGTGCCAGCAGCAAAACCGGGACCTCTGGAAATACCATATATTTT.

This clonotype showed up many times. V usage is TRBV12-3 or TRBV12-4 and J usage is TRBJ1-2; D gene uncertain. The CDR3 spans 12 residues. Trimming took 1 base from V and 12 from J, leaving 12 bases between them. The CDR3 DNA sequence: TGTGCCAGCAGTTTAGGAGTACTGGATAACACCTTC. This sequence encodes CASSLGVLDNTF.

This clonotype turned up a few times. The chain is built from TRBV5-5 and TRBJ2-1; possible D gene TRBD2, 5 bases. Germline lookup yields CDR1 SGHKS and CDR2 YYEKEE (reference sequence). Between the trimmed V and J ends, which lost 0 bases and 3 bases, there was a span of 16 bases. The CDR3 extends over 17 amino acids. CDR3 amino acids: CASSLERADHLYNEQFF. The CDR3 nucleotides are TGTGCCAGCAGCTTGGAGAGGGCAGACCACCTCTACAATGAGCAGTTCTTC.

This clonotype was picked up many times. V usage is TRBV28 and J usage is TRBJ2-1; D not resolved. The CDR3 has 15 residues. The V gene lost 6 bases and the J gene lost 0 bases, with 12 bases spanning the gap. Germline CDR1 and CDR2: MDHEN and SYDVKM. CDR3 in amino acids: CASSLSLSSYNEQFF. DNA for the CDR3: TGTGCCAGCAGCCTATCACTCAGCTCCTACAATGAGCAGTTCTTC.

J is TRBJ2-1 and V is TRBV28, with 7 bases aligning to TRBD1. The CDR3 sequence is 16 residues long. V shed 5 bases and J 3 bases; nucleotides not matched to a gene: 10. Germline assignment: CDR1 MDHEN and CDR2 SYDVKM. The DNA for the CDR3 is TGTGCCAGCAGTCTCGACAGGGCGAACTACTACAATGAGCAGTTCTTC. Translating gives CASSLDRANYYNEQFF.